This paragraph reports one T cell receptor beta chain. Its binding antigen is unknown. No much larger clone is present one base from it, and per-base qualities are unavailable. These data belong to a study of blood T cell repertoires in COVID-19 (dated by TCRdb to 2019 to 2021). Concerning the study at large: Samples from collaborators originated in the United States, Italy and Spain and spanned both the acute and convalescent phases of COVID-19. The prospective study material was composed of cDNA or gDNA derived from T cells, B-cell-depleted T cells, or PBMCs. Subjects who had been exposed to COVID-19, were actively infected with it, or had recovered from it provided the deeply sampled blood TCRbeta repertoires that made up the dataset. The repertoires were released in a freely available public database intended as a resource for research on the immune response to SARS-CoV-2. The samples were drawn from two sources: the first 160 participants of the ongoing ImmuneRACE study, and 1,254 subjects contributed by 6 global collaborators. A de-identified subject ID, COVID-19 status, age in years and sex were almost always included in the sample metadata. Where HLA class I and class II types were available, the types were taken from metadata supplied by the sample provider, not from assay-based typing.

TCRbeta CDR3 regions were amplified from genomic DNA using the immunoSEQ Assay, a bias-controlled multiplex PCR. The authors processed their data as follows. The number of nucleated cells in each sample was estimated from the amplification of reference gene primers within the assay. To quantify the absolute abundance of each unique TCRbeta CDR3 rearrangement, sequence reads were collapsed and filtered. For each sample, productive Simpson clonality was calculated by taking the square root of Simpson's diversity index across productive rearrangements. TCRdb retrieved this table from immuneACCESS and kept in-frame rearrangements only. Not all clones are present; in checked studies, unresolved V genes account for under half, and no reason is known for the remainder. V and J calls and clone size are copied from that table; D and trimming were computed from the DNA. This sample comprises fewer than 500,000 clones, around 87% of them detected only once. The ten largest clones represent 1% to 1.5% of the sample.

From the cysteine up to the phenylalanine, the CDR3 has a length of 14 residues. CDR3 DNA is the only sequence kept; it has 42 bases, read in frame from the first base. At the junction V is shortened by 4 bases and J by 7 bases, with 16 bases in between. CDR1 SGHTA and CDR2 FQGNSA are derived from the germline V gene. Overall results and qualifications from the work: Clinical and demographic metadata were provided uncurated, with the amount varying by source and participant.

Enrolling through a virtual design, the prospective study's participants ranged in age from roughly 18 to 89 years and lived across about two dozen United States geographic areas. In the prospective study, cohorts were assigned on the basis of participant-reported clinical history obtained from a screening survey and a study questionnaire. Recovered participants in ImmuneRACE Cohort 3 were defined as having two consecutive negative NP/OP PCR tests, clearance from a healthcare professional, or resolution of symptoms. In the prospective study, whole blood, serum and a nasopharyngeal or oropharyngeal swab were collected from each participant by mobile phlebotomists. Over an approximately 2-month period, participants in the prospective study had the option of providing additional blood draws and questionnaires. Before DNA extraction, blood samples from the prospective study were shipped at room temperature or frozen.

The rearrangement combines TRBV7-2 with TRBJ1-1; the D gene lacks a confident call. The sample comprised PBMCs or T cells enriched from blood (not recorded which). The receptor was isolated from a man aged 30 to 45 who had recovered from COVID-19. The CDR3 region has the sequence CASSYQGRAIEAFF. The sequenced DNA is TGTGCCAGCAGCTACCAAGGGCGGGCAATTGAAGCTTTCTTT.